Listed here are 21 T cell receptor beta chains from one sample, sequenced in a study of cytomegalovirus exposure and HLA in healthy donors. Researchers ran the PCR with 60 Vbeta and 13 Jbeta primers. TCRdb keeps only in-frame clones here, not all; method: immunoSEQ multiplex PCR. Of about 67,000 clones in the sample, roughly 65% were seen once. The specimen was PBMCs. The origin of the receptors is a woman between 25 and 40 years old in good health and CMV-seronegative.

The chain uses TRBV11-1 and TRBJ2-6; tentative D call: TRBD1 (5 bases). This CDR3 is 17 amino acids long. Per the germline V gene, CDR1 is SGHAT and CDR2 is FQDESV (reference sequence). V lost 0 bases and J lost 0, with 9 bases in between. This CDR3 is CASSLAATASGANVLTF. The CDR3, as DNA: TGTGCCAGCAGCTTAGCGGCGACAGCCTCTGGGGCCAACGTCCTGACTTTC.

The V and J genes are TRBV28 and TRBJ2-7; D may be TRBD1 (5 bases). V gave up 3 bases and J gave up 2 bases, with 11 bases separating them. CDR1 is MDHEN, CDR2 SYDVKM, per germline. CDR3 length equals 14 residues. The CDR3 DNA reads as TGTGCCAGCAGTTTTCCAGACAGACCCTACGAGCAGTACTTC. Protein sequence: CASSFPDRPYEQYF.

This clone was picked up one time. The chain joins TRBV4-1 to TRBJ2-3; TRBD2 matches at 8 bases. V gave up 0 bases and J gave up 3 bases; unmatched junction bases: 8. Germline-derived CDR1 and CDR2 are MGHRA and YSYEKL. The length of the CDR3 is 17 residues. The chain's CDR3 is CASSQEGSPGGTDTQYF. CDR3 nucleotides: TGCGCCAGCAGCCAAGAAGGGAGTCCGGGGGGGACAGATACGCAGTATTTT.

This CDR3 is CASSLVPSGPTKQYF. CDR3 DNA: TGTGCCAGCAGCTTAGTTCCTAGCGGGCCTACGAAGCAGTACTTC. V gene TRBV7-2 combines with J gene TRBJ2-7; 8 bases agree with TRBD2. The CDR3 length is 15 residues. V trimming: 1 base; J trimming: 8 bases; junction bases outside the gene matches: 10. Germline CDR1 is SGHTA and CDR2 is FQGNSA.

As concerns this clone: One junction end disagrees with the germline gene, perhaps due to a read error. This chain links TRBV11-3 with TRBJ2-2; D is ambiguous. Per germline, CDR1 SGHNT and CDR2 YENEEA. This CDR3 comprises 11 residues. CDR3 region: CTSSSTGELFF. CDR3 sequence (DNA): TGTACCAGCAGCTCGACCGGGGAGCTGTTTTTT. Full variable domain (outside the CDR3, taken from reference TRBV11-3 and TRBJ2-2): EAGVVQSPRYKIIEKKQPVAFWCNPISGHNTLYWYLQNLGQGPELLIRYENEEAVDDSQLPKDRFSAERLKGVDSTLKIQPAELGDSAVYLCTSSSTGELFFGEGSRLTVL.

This clone was counted once. V usage is TRBV6-4 and J usage is TRBJ1-5; 8 bases align to TRBD1. Germline V gives CDR1 MRHNA, CDR2 SNTAGT. The CDR3 is 14 amino acids. The V and J ends lost 4 bases and 7 bases, in that order; junction bases with no gene match: 6. In DNA form, the CDR3 reads TGTGCCAGCAGTGCCCAGACAGGGGAGCAGCCCCAGCATTTT. Its translation: CASSAQTGEQPQHF.

This chain joins TRBV6-5 and TRBJ1-6; 7 nucleotides align to TRBD1. After removal of 6 bases from V and 7 bases from J, the junction contained 6 bases not matched to a gene. The germline CDR1 and CDR2 sequences are MNHEY and SVGAGI. This CDR3 is 14 amino acids long. CDR3 DNA: TGTGCCAGCAGCTGGGACAGCGAAAATTCACCCCTCCACTTT. Residues: CASSWDSENSPLHF.

The chain has TRBV7-9 and TRBJ1-3; 11 bases map to TRBD1. The CDR3 is 16 residues long. The germline V gene has CDR1 SEHNR and CDR2 FQNEAQ (reference sequence). Trimming at V came to 5 bases and at J to 1 base, leaving 4 bases not matched to a gene. CDR3 nucleotides: TGTGCCAGCAGCACCGGACAGGGGGCTTCTGGAAACACCATATATTTT. The encoded protein is CASSTGQGASGNTIYF. Variable domain in full (rest from reference TRBV7-9 and TRBJ1-3): DTGVSQNPRHKITKRGQNVTFRCDPISEHNRLYWYRQTLGQGPEFLTYFQNEAQLEKSRLLSDRFSAERPKGSFSTLEIQRTEQGDSAMYLCASSTGQGASGNTIYFGEGSWLTVV.

V gene TRBV19 combines with J gene TRBJ1-6; D not certain. Germline V gene data show CDR1 as LNHDA and CDR2 as SQIVND (reference sequence). CDR3 length equals 13 residues. Trimming took 1 base from V and 8 from J, leaving 6 bases between them. CDR3 sequence reads: CASSIARDSPLHF. Here the CDR3 DNA reads TGTGCCAGTAGTATAGCGCGGGATTCACCCCTCCACTTT.

The genes are TRBV28 and TRBJ1-5, with D perhaps matching TRBD1 (6 bases). This CDR3 has 16 amino acids. Germline values: CDR1 MDHEN, CDR2 SYDVKM. V was clipped by 3 bases and J by 6 bases, with 18 bases between them. CDR3 residues: CASSLRRGPIRQPQHF. The CDR3 DNA follows: TGTGCCAGCAGTTTGAGGCGGGGGCCCATTCGTCAGCCCCAGCATTTT.

The chain employs TRBV5-5 and TRBJ1-4; no firm D call. Trimming took off 4 bases at V and 7 bases at J, with 17 bases between the two ends. The germline V gene encodes CDR1 SGHKS and CDR2 YYEKEE (reference sequence). The CDR3 extends over 15 amino acids. This CDR3 is CASSTRTAGGEKLFF. For the CDR3, the DNA is TGTGCCAGCAGCACTAGGACTGCCGGTGGTGAAAAACTGTTTTTT.

The rearrangement uses TRBV7-9 and TRBJ2-3, with TRBD1 as a possible D gene (5 bases). Germline V gene lookup returns CDR1 SEHNR and CDR2 FQNEAQ (reference sequence). V was pared by 3 bases and J by 0 bases, with 7 bases between. This CDR3 has 14 amino acids. In DNA, the CDR3 is TGTGCCAGCAGCTTGTCAGGGAGCACAGATACGCAGTATTTT. Translation: CASSLSGSTDTQYF.

The chain couples TRBV27 to TRBJ1-1; 11 bases match TRBD1. Germline V gene lookup returns CDR1 MNHEY and CDR2 SMNVEV (reference sequence). CDR3 size: 16 residues. The junction had 8 bases not matched to a gene; V was cut back by 1 base and J by 7 bases. CDR3 region: CASSLLGWDRGSEAFF. The CDR3 coding sequence is TGTGCCAGCAGTTTATTAGGCTGGGACAGGGGGAGTGAAGCTTTCTTT.

This clone was seen just once. The rearrangement links TRBV19 to TRBJ2-3, with TRBD2 identical over 10 bases. The ends lost 4 bases at V and 4 bases at J; junction bases unmatched: 5. The CDR3 length is 15 residues. Germline assignment: CDR1 LNHDA and CDR2 SQIVND (reference sequence). The DNA of the CDR3 is TGTGCCAGTAGTAAGCGGGGGGGAAGTGCAGATACGCAGTATTTT. It is translated as CASSKRGGSADTQYF.

V is TRBV28 and J is TRBJ1-6; the match to TRBD1 covers 10 bases. J lost 10 bases, V lost 11 bases, and 8 bases had no gene match. CDR1 is MDHEN and CDR2 is SYDVKM in the germline V gene. This CDR3 is 13 amino acids long. In nucleotides, the CDR3 is TGTGCCGGATCCGACAGGGGGCTCTCACCCCTCCACTTT. This sequence encodes CAGSDRGLSPLHF. Variable domain in full (rest from reference TRBV28 and TRBJ1-6): DVKVTQSSRYLVKRTGEKVFLECVQDMDHENMFWYRQDPGLGLRLIYFSYDVKMKEKGDIPEGYSVSREKKERFSLILESASTNQTSMYLCAGSDRGLSPLHFGNGTRLTVT.

V gene TRBV7-9 combines with J gene TRBJ1-6, with 9 bases aligning to TRBD1. The J segment lost 10 bases and the V segment lost 1 base, leaving 5 bases of the junction unmatched. Germline V gene data show CDR1 as SEHNR and CDR2 as FQNEAQ (reference sequence). CDR3 length equals 15 residues. CDR3 nucleotide sequence: TGTGCCAGCAGCTTAGACAGGGGGCTACGGTCACCCCTCCACTTT. Its protein is CASSLDRGLRSPLHF.

This clone was observed a few times. One end of the junction does not line up with germline, which may come from a read error. The chain joins TRBV4-1 to TRBJ2-2; 8 bases align to TRBD2. This CDR3 is 16 amino acids long. The V gene's germline CDR1 is MGHRA and CDR2 YSYEKL. The CDR3 DNA reads TGCGGCAGCAGGCATACGACTAGCGACAACACCGGGGAGCTGTTTTTT. Translating gives CGSRHTTSDNTGELFF.

The J gene is TRBJ1-2, the V gene TRBV15, with unresolved D. Germline lookup yields CDR1 LNHNV and CDR2 YYDKDF (reference sequence). The CDR3 contains 15 residues. Trimming took off 5 bases at V and 6 bases at J, with 19 bases between the two ends. CDR3 protein: CATSPRGWGENGYTF. The CDR3 coding sequence is TGTGCCACCAGCCCCCGTGGTTGGGGAGAGAATGGCTACACCTTC.

This clone was seen once. This chain links TRBV6-5 with TRBJ2-3; 11 bases match TRBD2. The V and J ends lost 0 bases and 5 bases, in that order; junction bases with no gene match: 1. Germline CDR1 and CDR2: MNHEY and SVGAGI. The CDR3 spans 15 residues. In DNA, the CDR3 is TGTGCCAGCAGTTACTCTGGGACTAGCGGAGATACGCAGTATTTT. Translating gives CASSYSGTSGDTQYF.

This clone has more than one count but fewer than ten. The DNA of the CDR3 is TGCGCCAGCAGCCAAGATCTCGGGGACTCCTACGAGCAGTACTTC. As protein: CASSQDLGDSYEQYF. The rearrangement links TRBV4-3 to TRBJ2-7; tentatively, D is TRBD2 (5 bases). The CDR3 loop spans 15 amino acids. V was cut by 0 bases and J by 0 bases, with 9 bases left in between. Germline values: CDR1 LGHNA, CDR2 YSLEER.

A few counts support this clone. The chain employs TRBV4-3 and TRBJ1-4; D remains ambiguous. There are 13 residues in the CDR3. Germline CDR1 is LGHNA and CDR2 is YSLEER. V lost 0 bases to trimming and J lost 7 bases, with 6 bases between them. The CDR3 loop reads CASSQDLGEKLFF. The CDR3 DNA follows: TGCGCCAGCAGCCAAGATCTAGGTGAAAAACTGTTTTTT.